This T cell receptor beta chain was retrieved from a study of cytomegalovirus exposure and HLA in healthy donors. General study results and limits: Segments of the TCR beta V type were, in most cases, productive about 87% or about 30% of the time in an earlier analysis.

Both 60 Vbeta primers and 13 Jbeta primers went into the PCR. TCRdb's copy holds only in-frame clones and misses some; the assay was immunoSEQ multiplex PCR. The sample includes around 130,000 clones, roughly three quarters of them seen just once. Worth noting for this clone: Antigen: not known.

Germline V CDR1 and CDR2: GTSNPN, SVGIG (reference sequence). V was pared by 0 bases and J by 8 bases, with 13 bases between. The CDR3 consists of 13 residues. Sequencing input: PBMCs. The source is a woman aged 55-75 years in good health and CMV-seronegative. This chain joins TRBV30 and TRBJ1-2, with D perhaps TRBD1 (6 bases). CDR3 residues: CAWSVQGLGGYTF. In nucleotides, the CDR3 is TGTGCCTGGAGTGTGCAGGGGCTTGGCGGCTACACCTTC.